This T cell receptor beta chain was retrieved from a study of response to subunit inactivated influenza vaccine (dated by TCRdb to the late 2010s). Concerning the study at large: The study used deep quantitative T cell receptor repertoire profiling to track responses to a trivalent subunit inactivated influenza vaccine.

According to the germline V gene, CDR1 reads SGHRS and CDR2 reads YFSETQ. The trim is 4 bases for V and 2 bases for J, with a gap of 12 bases between the germline ends. The CDR3 holds 14 amino acids from the cysteine to the phenylalanine. CDR3 DNA is the only sequence kept; it has 42 bases, read in frame from the first base. This clonotype was found many times. What antigen it recognizes has not been identified. No base quality information exists; no much larger clone differs at one position. What the work shows at the level of the full study, not this receptor alone: According to the authors, only a limited number of new T cells may be recruited by each seasonal influenza vaccination.

The method behind the library was RT-PCR. These reads were obtained on an Illumina HiSeq 2500. Through fastp at Q25 and MiXCR, TCRdb rebuilt clones from the public reads, retaining in-frame beta chains. Each entry is one CDR3 protein sequence, shown with its most common DNA and genes. The sample table lists 500,000 or so distinct CDR3 sequences, 16% of them with a count of one. The leading ten clones occupy 3% to 3.5% of the sample. Recombination joined TRBV5-1 with TRBJ1-1; a tentative D call is TRBD1 (5 bases match). The TCR sequence derives from a man between 50 and 75 years old who received an inactivated influenza vaccine. Donor details come from another sample of the same person, matched by shared clones. The specimen was CD4+ T cells sorted from PBMCs, collected 23 to 25 months after vaccination. The CDR3 protein: CASSPKTVNTEAFF. The DNA reads as follows: TGCGCCAGCAGCCCCAAGACAGTTAACACTGAAGCTTTCTTT.